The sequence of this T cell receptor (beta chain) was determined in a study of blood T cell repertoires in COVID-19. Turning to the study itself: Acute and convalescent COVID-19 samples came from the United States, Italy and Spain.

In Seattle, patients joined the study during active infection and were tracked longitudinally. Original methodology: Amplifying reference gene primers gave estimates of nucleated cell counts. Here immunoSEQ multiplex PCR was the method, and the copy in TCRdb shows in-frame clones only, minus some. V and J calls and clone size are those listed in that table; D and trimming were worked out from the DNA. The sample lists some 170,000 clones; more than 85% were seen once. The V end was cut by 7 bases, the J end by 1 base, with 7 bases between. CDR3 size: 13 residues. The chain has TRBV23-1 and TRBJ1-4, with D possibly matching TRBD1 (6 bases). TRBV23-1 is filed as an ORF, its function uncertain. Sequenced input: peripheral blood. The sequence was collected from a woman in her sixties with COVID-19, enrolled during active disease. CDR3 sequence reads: CASKQGTNEKLFF. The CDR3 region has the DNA TGCGCCAGCAAACAGGGAACTAATGAAAAACTGTTTTTT.